The 21 T cell receptor beta chains in this list originate from one sample, sequenced in a study of blood T cells in healthy people across ages. Next came a second PCR, run for about 6 to 12 cycles, which used a sample-barcoded 5' primer along with a J-beta primer mix. Each CDR3 protein is one row after TCRdb ran MiXCR on the 5' RACE reads. There are more than 1,400,000 distinct CDR3 sequences in the sample; approximately 42% occur only once, and roughly 7.7% lies in the top ten. Sequencing was performed on blood. The origin of the receptors is a woman between 18 and 29 years old in good health.

Regarding this clonotype: This may come from a read error, since a much larger clone is one base off. This rearrangement joins TRBV12-5 to TRBJ1-2, with 7 nucleotides matching TRBD1. Germline V gene lookup returns CDR1 LGHNT and CDR2 FRNRAP. This CDR3 is 15 amino acids long. J lost 4 bases, V lost 4 bases, and 9 bases had no gene match. CDR3 nucleotide sequence: TGTGCTAGTGGTTGGGTAGCTCGGGACAGCTATGGCTACACCTTC. Protein: CASGWVARDSYGYTF.

This clonotype was recorded a few times. The chain couples TRBV28 to TRBJ2-7; 11 bases match TRBD1. Per the germline V gene, CDR1 is MDHEN and CDR2 is SYDVKM. This CDR3 has 14 amino acids. V was pared by 4 bases and J by 5 bases, with 4 bases of the junction left unmatched. For the CDR3, the DNA is TGTGCCAGCAGTTGGACAGGGGGCGGCAACGAGCAGTACTTC. Translated, it gives CASSWTGGGNEQYF.

The rearrangement joins TRBV5-1 to TRBJ1-2, with D maybe TRBD1 (5 bases). Per germline, CDR1 SGHRS and CDR2 YFSETQ. With 1 base removed from V and 5 bases from J, the gap between germline ends came to 21 bases. The CDR3 spans 17 residues. CDR3 nucleotide sequence: TGCGCCAGCAGCTTGTCCCTGGGGGGAGGCCCTCAGTATGGCTACACCTTC. It codes for CASSLSLGGGPQYGYTF.

This clonotype was observed a few times. J is TRBJ2-5 and V is TRBV11-2; 10 bases are a match to TRBD1. CDR1 SGHAT and CDR2 FQNNGV come from the germline V gene. J gave up 0 bases and V 0 bases, and 4 bases lay outside the gene matches. The CDR3 spans 17 residues. DNA for the CDR3: TGTGCCAGCAGCTTAGATTTGACAGGGGGCTACCAAGAGACCCAGTACTTC. This sequence encodes CASSLDLTGGYQETQYF.

This rearrangement joins TRBV7-9 to TRBJ1-2; tentative D call: TRBD1 (6 bases). Germline assignment: CDR1 SEHNR and CDR2 FQNEAQ (reference sequence). V dropped 2 bases and J dropped 8 bases, with 18 bases sitting between them. This CDR3 has 15 amino acids. The CDR3 DNA follows: TGTGCCAGCAGCTTACCCTTGGAGGGGGTAGGGGGCTACACCTTC. This translates into CASSLPLEGVGGYTF.

The chain employs TRBV10-3 and TRBJ1-1; D is undetermined. Germline loops: CDR1 ENHRY, CDR2 SYGVKD. The CDR3 length is 15 residues. Deletions cut 3 bases from V and 0 bases from J, with 11 bases between. The CDR3 sequence is CAISDSGPMNTEAFF. In DNA, the CDR3 is TGTGCCATCAGTGATAGTGGACCGATGAACACTGAAGCTTTCTTT.

As regards this clonotype: One end of the junction does not line up with germline, which may come from a read error. The gene calls are TRBV7-9 and TRBJ2-3; D is possibly TRBD2 (7 bases). The CDR3 has 15 amino acids. The V gene's germline CDR1 is SEHNR and CDR2 FQNEAQ (reference sequence). CDR3 DNA: TGTGCCGTCCTACAGGGAGGGAAAGGCACAGAGACGCAGTATTTT. Protein product: CAVLQGGKGTETQYF.

As regards this clonotype: The junction and the germline gene differ at one end; a read error may be behind it. This rearrangement joins TRBV7-9 to TRBJ2-7; 8 bases fit TRBD1. CDR1 is SEHNR, CDR2 FQNEAQ, per germline (reference sequence). The CDR3 has 18 amino acids. CDR3 sequence (DNA): TGTGCCAGCAGCTCCTCCGAACTCCGGGACAGGTTCTCCTACGAGCGGTACTTC. It yields the protein CASSSSELRDRFSYERYF.

The rearrangement joins TRBV6-1 to TRBJ2-3; D might be TRBD1 (5 bases). Germline V gene lookup returns CDR1 MNHNS and CDR2 SASEGT. This CDR3 spans 14 amino acids. V lost 9 bases and J 4 bases, leaving 17 bases between the germline ends. The CDR3 DNA reads TGTGCCAGTCTCGGCAGGGCGTTCGCAGATACGCAGTATTTT. This sequence encodes CASLGRAFADTQYF.

This chain connects TRBV6-5 to TRBJ1-3, with D tentatively TRBD1 (6 bases). The V and J ends lost 7 bases and 3 bases respectively, with 13 bases between them. This CDR3 comprises 14 residues. Looked up from germline, CDR1 is MNHEY and CDR2 is SVGAGI. CDR3 sequence: CASTKGGLGNTIYF. CDR3 nucleotide sequence: TGTGCCAGCACCAAAGGGGGACTTGGAAACACCATATATTTT.

The J gene is TRBJ2-4, the V gene TRBV27; D may correspond to TRBD1 or TRBD2 (5 bases each). Germline values: CDR1 MNHEY, CDR2 SMNVEV (reference sequence). Trimming pared 2 bases from V and 0 bases from J, leaving 11 bases between. CDR3 size: 16 residues. The chain's CDR3 is CASSLEGQGAKNIQYF. The CDR3 DNA is TGTGCCAGCAGTTTAGAGGGGCAGGGAGCCAAAAACATTCAGTACTTC.

This chain joins TRBV6-1 and TRBJ1-2; perhaps TRBD1 as D (5 bases). The length of the CDR3 is 15 residues. The V end lost 3 bases, the J end lost 7 bases, and 18 bases lay between the germline ends. Germline loops: CDR1 MNHNS, CDR2 SASEGT. This CDR3 reads CASSDRTTGMSGYTF. For the CDR3, the DNA is TGTGCCAGCAGTGACCGGACCACAGGCATGTCTGGCTACACCTTC.

The chain uses TRBV5-1 and TRBJ2-1, with TRBD2 matching over 7 bases. V trimming: 3 bases; J trimming: 7 bases; junction bases outside the gene matches: 4. The CDR3 covers 13 residues. Germline V gives CDR1 SGHRS, CDR2 YFSETQ. In DNA form, the CDR3 reads TGCGCCAGCAGCTGGACTAGTCTTAATGAGCAGTTCTTC. It codes for CASSWTSLNEQFF.

V and J are TRBV5-1 and TRBJ1-2; D is possibly TRBD1 (5 bases). The CDR3 is made up of 13 amino acids. Trimming shortened V by 8 bases and J by 6 bases, and 17 bases separated the two germline ends. The germline CDR1 and CDR2 sequences are SGHRS and YFSETQ. The CDR3 region is CASSVFRGDGYTF. In nucleotides, the CDR3 is TGCGCCAGTAGCGTCTTTAGAGGGGATGGCTACACCTTC.

The chain couples TRBV9 to TRBJ2-3; TRBD2 matches 11 bases. CDR1 is SGDLS and CDR2 is YYNGEE in the germline V gene. The CDR3 totals 16 residues. V was clipped by 3 bases and J by 4 bases; unmatched bases: 7. The CDR3 sequence: CASSGPSGGSSDTQYF. CDR3 coding DNA: TGTGCCAGCAGCGGTCCTAGCGGGGGGTCCTCAGATACGCAGTATTTT.

CDR3 amino acids: CASSFGTGQRNTEAFF. The CDR3 DNA reads as TGTGCCAGCAGTTTTGGAACGGGACAGCGAAACACTGAAGCTTTCTTT. The rearrangement links TRBV12-3 or TRBV12-4 to TRBJ1-1, with 7 bases fitting TRBD1. This CDR3 is 16 amino acids long. Trimming cost V 3 bases and J 2 bases; bases outside gene matches: 9.

This CDR3 reads CASTSSWTSGGPDTQYF. Here the CDR3 DNA reads TGTGCCAGCACTTCCTCCTGGACTAGCGGGGGCCCAGATACGCAGTATTTT. This chain joins TRBV12-3 or TRBV12-4 and TRBJ2-3; 13 bases align to TRBD2. J lost 4 bases, V lost 7 bases, and 11 bases had no gene match. The length of the CDR3 is 17 residues.

This clonotype was counted only a few times. The chain combines TRBV12-3 or TRBV12-4 with TRBJ2-1; no clear D. This CDR3 comprises 16 residues. The germline V and J ends were trimmed by 1 base and 4 bases, with 14 bases remaining between them. The CDR3 nucleotides read TGTGCCAGCAGTTTAGACGCGCGCTCTCCTTACAATGAGCAGTTCTTC. Its translation: CASSLDARSPYNEQFF.

The chain has TRBV10-3 and TRBJ2-1; D is ambiguous. From germline, CDR1 is ENHRY and CDR2 SYGVKD. This CDR3 contains 15 residues. Trimming removed 6 bases from V and 0 bases from J, with 12 bases in between. CDR3 in amino acids: CAISPVRDSYNEQFF. Here the CDR3 DNA reads TGTGCCATCAGCCCAGTTAGGGACTCCTACAATGAGCAGTTCTTC.

This clonotype was seen a few times. V is TRBV14 and J is TRBJ2-7; possibly TRBD2 for D (6 bases). Trimming stripped 2 bases from V and 2 bases from J, with 13 bases between. The CDR3 is made up of 15 amino acids. CDR1 SGHDN and CDR2 FVKESK come from the germline V gene. The CDR3 loop is CASSQRSGTAYEQYF. The CDR3, as DNA: TGTGCCAGCAGCCAACGTTCGGGGACTGCCTACGAGCAGTACTTC.

The rearrangement joins TRBV6-6 to TRBJ1-2; D might be TRBD1 (5 bases). The CDR3 is 13 amino acids. Trimming cost V 5 bases and J 4 bases, with 11 bases left between them. Germline CDR1 and CDR2: MNHNY and SVGAGI (reference sequence). CDR3: CASSHRTTYGYTF. As DNA, the CDR3 is TGTGCCAGCAGTCACCGGACAACCTATGGCTACACCTTC.